This TCR beta chain was recorded in a study of tissue T cells after allogeneic stem cell transplantation. This clone was found once. TCRdb keeps only in-frame clones here, not all; method: immunoSEQ multiplex PCR. Counted here are roughly 4,500 clones, around 61% occurring once; the ten biggest clones make up under 7.5%. The sample consisted of left colon tissue, taken at autopsy. The TCR was taken from an older male donor with lung cancer.

CDR3 in amino acids: CASSQVSGLDYTF. The CDR3 DNA sequence: TGTGCCAGCAGCCAAGTAAGTGGGCTCGACTACACCTTC. V usage is TRBV3-1 (or the pseudogene TRBV3-2) and J usage is TRBJ1-2; no clear D gene. The CDR3 consists of 13 residues. Germline assignment: CDR1 LGHDT and CDR2 YNNKEL (reference sequence). Trimming took off 1 base at V and 10 bases at J, with 13 bases between the two ends.